This TCR beta chain was sequenced for a study of CXCR3-negative and CXCR3-positive naive CD8 T cells. Regarding the study as a whole: Naive CXCR3-negative cells resembled naive CXCR3-positive cells in TRBV-TRBJ usage; memory cells differed. Diversity was high in both naive subsets and much lower in memory cells. TRB CDR3s of CXCR3-positive naive cells were more hydrophobic than those of CXCR3-negative naive cells.

Each TRB cDNA library was prepared by 5' RACE (with UMI labels). No DNA is given; TCRdb re-called the 5' RACE reads and lists each CDR3 protein once. The repertoire shows some 130,000 distinct CDR3 sequences; the top ten hold approximately 0.51%. About this clonotype: Its matching antigen is unknown.

The CDR3 is 15 residues long. Germline values: CDR1 KGHSH, CDR2 LQKENI. The authors gated naive CD8+ T cells as CD45RO-CCR7+CD27+CD95-. The V call is TRBV18, the J call TRBJ2-3; checking the TCRdb D call of TRBD1 is not possible without DNA. The receptor comes from a human donor in good health. Some clones in this sample may be carry-over from other donors' samples. Material for sequencing was naive CXCR3- CD8+ T cells from blood. Subset in this sample: CD45RO-CCR7+CD27+CD95- naive CD8+ T cells lacking CXCR3 (TNR3-). The CDR3 sequence is CASSPGDRGTDTQYF.